This entry lists 8 T cell receptor beta chains sequenced from one sample in a study of blood T cell repertoires in COVID-19. Profiling relied on immunoSEQ multiplex PCR, and the TCRdb table lists in-frame clones only, not all of them. Of around 92,000 clones in the sample, 83% are singletons; the top ten hold approximately 28%. What was sequenced was peripheral blood. The receptors originated from a woman over 75 with acute or convalescent COVID-19.

This chain joins TRBV6-6 and TRBJ1-2; D is possibly TRBD1 (6 bases). The CDR3 has 12 amino acids. V dropped 7 bases and J dropped 7 bases, with 13 bases sitting between them. Germline V gene sequence: CDR1 MNHNY, CDR2 SVGAGI (reference sequence). CDR3 DNA: TGTGCCAGCACCTCAGTAGGGGGTGGCTACACCTTC. Its protein product is CASTSVGGGYTF.

This sequence joins TRBV10-3 and TRBJ1-3, with D maybe TRBD1 (5 bases). The CDR3 has 16 residues. Trimming removed 3 bases at V and 0 bases at J, with 12 bases between. CDR1 is ENHRY, CDR2 SYGVKD, per germline. As DNA, the CDR3 is TGTGCCATCAGTGAAATGACAGCTAGCTCTGGAAACACCATATATTTT. Amino acid sequence: CAISEMTASSGNTIYF.

V and J are TRBV15 and TRBJ2-3; D is unclear. The CDR3 has 15 residues. From germline, CDR1 is LNHNV and CDR2 YYDKDF (reference sequence). Trimming removed 0 bases at V and 3 bases at J, with 10 bases between. Here the CDR3 reads CATSRDRSWTDTQYF. CDR3 DNA sequence: TGTGCCACCAGCAGAGACAGGTCCTGGACAGATACGCAGTATTTT.

This clone has a handful of counts. The chain uses TRBV2 and TRBJ1-5; no definite D call. Germline V lookup: CDR1 SNHLY, CDR2 FYNNEI. Trimming removed 3 bases from V and 5 bases from J, with 8 bases in between. The CDR3 totals 13 residues. CDR3 bases: TGTGCCAGCAGTGATTCCTCGTATCAGCCCCAGCATTTT. It encodes CASSDSSYQPQHF.

This chain uses TRBV30 with TRBJ2-2; 10 bases agree with TRBD2. In germline, CDR1 is GTSNPN, CDR2 SVGIG (reference sequence). Trimming at V came to 8 bases and at J to 6 bases, leaving 9 bases not matched to a gene. The CDR3 runs 14 residues. The DNA for the CDR3 is TGTGCCCGGGCAGCGGGAGGGCCCGCCGGGGAGCTGTTTTTT. As protein: CARAAGGPAGELFF.

The count of this clone is one. V and J are TRBV7-2 and TRBJ2-2; 10 positions match TRBD2. This CDR3 contains 17 residues. Germline assignment: CDR1 SGHTA and CDR2 FQGNSA. V trimming: 2 bases; J trimming: 1 base; junction bases outside the gene matches: 4. The CDR3 sequence: CASSLKREGGNTGELFF. CDR3 bases: TGTGCCAGCAGCTTAAAGCGGGAGGGAGGGAACACCGGGGAGCTGTTTTTT.

The CDR3 sequence is CASSLGQLTGEAFF. The DNA of the CDR3 is TGTGCCAGCAGCCTGGGACAGTTGACTGGTGAAGCTTTCTTT. The V and J genes are TRBV5-5 and TRBJ1-1; 7 positions agree with TRBD1. The junction had 10 bases not matched to a gene; V was cut back by 4 bases and J by 7 bases. The CDR3 extends over 14 amino acids. Germline-derived CDR1 and CDR2 are SGHKS and YYEKEE (reference sequence).

The sample holds a few counts of this clone. The chain couples TRBV5-1 to TRBJ1-6; D gene ambiguous. Trimming shortened V by 3 bases and J by 5 bases, and 12 bases separated the two germline ends. CDR1 is SGHRS and CDR2 is YFSETQ in the germline V gene. This CDR3 has 15 amino acids. CDR3 residues: CASSWSGDDNSPLHF. CDR3 nucleotides: TGCGCCAGCAGCTGGTCCGGGGATGATAATTCACCCCTCCACTTT. The full variable domain, in which reference TRBV5-1 and TRBJ1-6 provide the parts outside the CDR3, is KAGVTQTPRYLIKTRGQQVTLSCSPISGHRSVSWYQQTPGQGLQFLFEYFSETQRNKGNFPGRFSGRQFSNSRSEMNVSTLELGDSALYLCASSWSGDDNSPLHFGNGTRLTVT.